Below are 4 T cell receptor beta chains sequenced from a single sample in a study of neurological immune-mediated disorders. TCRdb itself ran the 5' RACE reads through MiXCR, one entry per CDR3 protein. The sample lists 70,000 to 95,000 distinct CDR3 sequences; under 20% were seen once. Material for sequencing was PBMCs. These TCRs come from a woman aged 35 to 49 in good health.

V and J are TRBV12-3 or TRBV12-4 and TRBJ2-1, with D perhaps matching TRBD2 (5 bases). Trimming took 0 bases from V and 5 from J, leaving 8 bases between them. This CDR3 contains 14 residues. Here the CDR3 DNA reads TGTGCCAGCAGTTTAGCTCGGCGGGACAATGAGCAGTTCTTC. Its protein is CASSLARRDNEQFF.

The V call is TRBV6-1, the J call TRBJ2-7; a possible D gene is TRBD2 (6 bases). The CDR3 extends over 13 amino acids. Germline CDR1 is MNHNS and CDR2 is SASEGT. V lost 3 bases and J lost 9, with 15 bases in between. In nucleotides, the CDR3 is TGTGCCAGCAGTGAGCGGAGGGACTGGGGGCAGTACGTC. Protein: CASSERRDWGQYV.

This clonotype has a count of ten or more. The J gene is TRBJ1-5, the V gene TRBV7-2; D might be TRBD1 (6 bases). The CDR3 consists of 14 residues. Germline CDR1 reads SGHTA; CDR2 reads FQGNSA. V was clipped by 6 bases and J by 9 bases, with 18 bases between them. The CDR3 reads CASRPGGAGWPQHF. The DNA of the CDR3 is TGTGCCAGCAGACCTGGGGGGGCAGGGTGGCCCCAGCATTTT.

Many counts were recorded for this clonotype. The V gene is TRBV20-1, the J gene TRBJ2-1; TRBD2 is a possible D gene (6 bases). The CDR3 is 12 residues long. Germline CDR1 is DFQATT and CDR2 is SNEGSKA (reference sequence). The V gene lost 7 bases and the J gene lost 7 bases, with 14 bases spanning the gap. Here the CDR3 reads CSEEGTGNEQFF. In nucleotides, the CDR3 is TGCAGTGAGGAGGGTACGGGTAATGAGCAGTTCTTC.